The clone carrying this TCR beta chain occurred many times. Its antigen is unknown. The V and J ends lost 5 bases and 4 bases respectively, with 17 bases between them. The CDR3 is 15 amino acids. Germline V gene sequence: CDR1 SEHNR, CDR2 FQNEAQ (reference sequence). MiXCR was run by TCRdb on the multiplex PCR reads, yielding one entry per CDR3 protein. The data show approximately 230,000 distinct CDR3 sequences, under 40% seen once. This sample is drawn from a study of breast tumors, draining lymph nodes, adjacent tissues. Breast cancer patients provided tissue from their axillary draining lymph nodes. Study-level findings and limits: Data fit most tumor T cells coming from lymph node, expanding in tumor. That most tumor T cells come from lymph nodes remained unproven.

Material for sequencing was axillary lymph node tissue. This rearrangement joins TRBV7-9 to TRBJ1-2, with a tentative D call TRBD1 (6 bases). This receptor was identified in a female donor with breast cancer. Some clones in this sample may be carry-over from other donors' samples. This CDR3 reads CASSPLQGTGYGYTF. The DNA for the CDR3 is TGTGCCAGCAGCCCACTCCAGGGGACTGGCTATGGCTACACCTTC.